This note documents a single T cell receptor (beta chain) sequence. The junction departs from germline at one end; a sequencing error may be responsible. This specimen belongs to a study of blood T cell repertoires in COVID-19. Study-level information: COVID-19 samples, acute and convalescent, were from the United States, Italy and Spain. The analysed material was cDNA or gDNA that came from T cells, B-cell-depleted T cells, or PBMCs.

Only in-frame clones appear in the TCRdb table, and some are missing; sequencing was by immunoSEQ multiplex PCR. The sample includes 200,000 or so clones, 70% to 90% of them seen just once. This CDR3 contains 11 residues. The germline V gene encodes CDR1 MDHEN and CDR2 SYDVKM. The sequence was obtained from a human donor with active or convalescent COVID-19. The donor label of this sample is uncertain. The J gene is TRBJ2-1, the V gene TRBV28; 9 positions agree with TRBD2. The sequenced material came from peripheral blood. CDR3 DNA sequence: TGTGTCAGCGGGGGGTACAATGAGCAGTTCTTC. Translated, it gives CVSGGYNEQFF.